This T cell receptor beta chain was captured in a study of T cells in Graves' hyperthyroidism and ophthalmopathy. This clonotype was seen a few times. The study excluded patients with uncontrolled infection, other autoimmune disease, pregnancy or lactation. Amplification of TCR beta CDR3 regions used RNA as the template. When the TCR CDR3 underwent first-round RT-PCR, the HTBI primer set was used. Via MiXCR, TCRdb re-called the multiplex PCR reads, giving one row per CDR3 protein. The data show approximately 600,000 distinct CDR3 sequences, with 14% to 15% seen just once and around 4.1% held by the top ten. Per the germline V gene, CDR1 is DFQATT and CDR2 is SNEGSKA (reference sequence). V dropped 6 bases and J dropped 3; count of bases not matched to a gene: 7. The CDR3 sequence is 14 residues long.

This sequence joins TRBV20-1 and TRBJ2-7, with 11 bases aligning to TRBD2. This receptor was taken from a woman aged 40 to 49 with Graves' ophthalmopathy. Sequenced material: blood. In nucleotides, the CDR3 is TGCAGTGCCAGAACTAGCGGGGGAAACTACGAGCAGTACTTC. As protein: CSARTSGGNYEQYF.